Each of the 15 T cell receptor beta chains below was sequenced from the same sample in a study of CD8 T cells in ankylosing spondylitis. Their antigens are not known. TCRdb used MiXCR to reprocess the 5' RACE reads, holding one entry per CDR3 protein. The repertoire has about 440,000 distinct CDR3 sequences, roughly a sixth of them found once; the top ten carry 1%. Study outcomes and limitations: A motif of roughly eight highly homologous TCR beta variants was seen as apparently characteristic of ankylosing spondylitis blood.

Sequenced: blood, either unsorted or a sorted T cell fraction (not recorded which). The receptors originated from a male donor with ankylosing spondylitis.

This clonotype was seen a handful of times. The rearrangement links TRBV5-1 to TRBJ1-1; D perhaps matches TRBD1 (6 bases). The CDR3 is made up of 16 amino acids. Germline CDR1 is SGHRS and CDR2 is YFSETQ. V was trimmed by 4 bases and J by 0 bases, leaving 16 bases between them. CDR3 sequence reads: CASSPTRTAMNTEAFF. In nucleotides, the CDR3 is TGCGCCAGCAGCCCTACCCGGACAGCCATGAACACTGAAGCTTTCTTT.

This clonotype has only a few counts. The chain couples TRBV10-3 to TRBJ1-1, with D unclear. Trimming took 2 bases from V and 1 from J, leaving 8 bases between them. The CDR3 covers 14 residues. Germline V lookup: CDR1 ENHRY, CDR2 SYGVKD. CDR3 region: CAISEKGPNTEAFF. The CDR3 DNA is TGTGCCATCAGTGAGAAGGGTCCGAACACTGAAGCTTTCTTT.

This clonotype occurred a few times. The chain employs TRBV7-6 and TRBJ1-1; 8 nucleotides line up with TRBD1. V dropped 5 bases and J dropped 5; count of bases not matched to a gene: 4. CDR1 is SGHVS and CDR2 is FNYEAQ in the germline V gene. The CDR3 extends over 13 amino acids. The CDR3 here is CASSTRGLTEAFF. The CDR3 nucleotides are TGTGCCAGCAGCACCAGGGGGCTTACTGAAGCTTTCTTT.

This clonotype was found a few times. This chain connects TRBV4-1 to TRBJ2-2; 11 positions match TRBD1. The ends lost 1 base at V and 7 bases at J; junction bases unmatched: 11. CDR1 and CDR2 from the germline V gene are MGHRA and YSYEKL. This CDR3 spans 18 amino acids. CDR3 loop: CASSQVGQGAKIFGELFF. The CDR3 DNA follows: TGCGCCAGCAGCCAAGTTGGACAGGGGGCGAAAATTTTCGGGGAGCTGTTTTTT.

The gene calls are TRBV12-3 or TRBV12-4 and TRBJ2-1; D not certain. Trimming left V 7 bases short and J 6 bases short, with 13 bases between. The CDR3 consists of 13 residues. CDR3 in amino acids: CASTLDWSNEQFF. CDR3 nucleotides: TGTGCCAGCACCCTAGACTGGAGCAATGAGCAGTTCTTC.

The chain links TRBV7-2 to TRBJ1-4, with no clear D. Between the trimmed V and J ends, which lost 1 base and 8 bases, there was a span of 20 bases. The CDR3 extends over 17 amino acids. The germline V gene encodes CDR1 SGHTA and CDR2 FQGNSA. The CDR3 protein is CASSLVAVAGIGEKLFF. CDR3 DNA: TGTGCCAGCAGCTTAGTTGCGGTTGCGGGCATCGGCGAAAAACTGTTTTTT.

This chain's CDR3 is CASKQTGGSGELFF. The CDR3 DNA is TGTGCCAGCAAACAGACAGGGGGCTCCGGGGAGCTGTTTTTT. The V and J genes are TRBV12-3 or TRBV12-4 and TRBJ2-2, with 10 bases identical to TRBD1. This CDR3 comprises 14 residues. V was clipped by 7 bases and J by 6 bases; unmatched bases: 5.

The chain employs TRBV20-1 and TRBJ1-6, with 12 bases that match TRBD1. The CDR3 runs 16 residues. V dropped 5 bases and J dropped 6; count of bases not matched to a gene: 8. Germline CDR1 reads DFQATT; CDR2 reads SNEGSKA (reference sequence). The CDR3 is CSARPGTGGGNSPLHF. The CDR3, as DNA: TGCAGTGCTCGACCTGGGACAGGGGGCGGTAATTCACCCCTCCACTTT.

The J gene is TRBJ2-1, the V gene TRBV5-1, with 10 bases fitting TRBD2. Trimming cost V 4 bases and J 3 bases; bases outside gene matches: 7. The V gene's germline CDR1 is SGHRS and CDR2 YFSETQ. The CDR3 is 16 residues long. The CDR3 coding sequence is TGCGCCAGCAGCCAAAAGCGGGGGGGCGTCTACAATGAGCAGTTCTTC. The encoded protein is CASSQKRGGVYNEQFF. Drawing the rest from reference TRBV5-1 and TRBJ2-1, the complete variable domain is KAGVTQTPRYLIKTRGQQVTLSCSPISGHRSVSWYQQTPGQGLQFLFEYFSETQRNKGNFPGRFSGRQFSNSRSEMNVSTLELGDSALYLCASSQKRGGVYNEQFFGPGTRLTVL.

There are many counts of this clonotype. V and J are TRBV7-6 and TRBJ1-1; possibly TRBD1 for D (5 bases). Between the trimmed V and J ends, which lost 5 bases and 4 bases, there was a span of 11 bases. CDR3 length equals 13 residues. Germline V gives CDR1 SGHVS, CDR2 FNYEAQ. The CDR3 sequence is CASSAGYGTEAFF. DNA for the CDR3: TGTGCCAGCAGCGCAGGGTATGGCACTGAAGCTTTCTTT. Based on the CDR3 plus reference TRBV7-6 and TRBJ1-1, the full variable domain is GAGVSQSPRYKVTKRGQDVALRCDPISGHVSLYWYRQALGQGPEFLTYFNYEAQQDKSGLPNDRFSAERPEGSISTLTIQRTEQRDSAMYRCASSAGYGTEAFFGQGTRLTVV.

This clonotype occurred a few times. The rearrangement links TRBV12-3 or TRBV12-4 to TRBJ1-4, with 9 positions matching TRBD1. V lost 7 bases, J lost 2 bases, and 11 bases stayed unmatched. The CDR3 covers 17 residues. CDR3 sequence reads: CASNVPGQGHTNEKLFF. In DNA form, the CDR3 reads TGTGCCAGCAACGTTCCGGGACAGGGTCACACTAATGAAAAACTGTTTTTT.

This clonotype has just a few counts. The CDR3 loop reads CASSRTGQGEQFF. The CDR3 bases are TGTGCCAGCAGTCGAACAGGGCAAGGGGAGCAGTTCTTC. This chain links TRBV25-1 with TRBJ2-1; weak D call: TRBD1 (6 bases). This CDR3 region has 13 residues. V gave up 5 bases and J gave up 10 bases, with 15 bases separating them. The germline gives CDR1 MGHDK, CDR2 SYGVNS.

The sample holds a few counts of this clonotype. The rearrangement links TRBV29-1 to TRBJ2-2; D is possibly TRBD2 (6 bases). V lost 1 base, J lost 5 bases, and 8 bases lay in between. The CDR3 extends over 13 amino acids. CDR1 SQVTM and CDR2 ANQGSEA come from the germline V gene. CDR3 protein: CSVEGLGTGELFF. CDR3 in DNA: TGCAGCGTTGAAGGACTAGGGACCGGGGAGCTGTTTTTT.

In this sample, this clonotype turned up a few times. This rearrangement joins TRBV9 to TRBJ2-1; no reliable D call. V shed 0 bases and J shed 6 bases, with 10 bases lying between them. Germline V gene lookup returns CDR1 SGDLS and CDR2 YYNGEE. The CDR3 is 14 residues long. The CDR3 spells CASSVDERPNEQFF. The CDR3 DNA is TGTGCCAGCAGCGTAGACGAGCGCCCCAATGAGCAGTTCTTC.

This clonotype was detected only a few times. The rearrangement uses TRBV28 and TRBJ2-7, with TRBD1 identical over 7 bases. Germline values: CDR1 MDHEN, CDR2 SYDVKM. The CDR3 runs 13 residues. V gave up 6 bases and J gave up 3 bases; unmatched junction bases: 5. The CDR3 protein is CASSFGTVYEQYF. CDR3 bases: TGTGCCAGCAGCTTCGGGACAGTCTACGAGCAGTACTTC.